Listed here are 16 T cell receptor beta chains from one sample, sequenced in a study of T cells in Graves' hyperthyroidism and ophthalmopathy. There were TCR beta CDR3 regions amplified from RNA transcripts. The TCR CDR3 was amplified in a first-round RT-PCR using the HTBI primer set. A single record per CDR3 protein comes from TCRdb applying MiXCR to the multiplex PCR reads. The table lists over 650,000 distinct CDR3 sequences, 45% of them singletons, with about 7.2% in the top ten. The specimen was peripheral blood or thyroid tissue (not recorded which). These receptors were taken from an adult man with Graves' disease, either hyperthyroidism or ophthalmopathy (not recorded which).

In regard to this clonotype: A junction end diverges from the germline sequence, so it may reflect a read error. The CDR3 DNA reads as TGTGCCATCAGTGCCGGGACAGGCGATCAGCCTCAGCATTTT. Its translation is CAISAGTGDQPQHF. The chain couples TRBV10-3 to TRBJ1-5; TRBD1 matches 8 bases. From germline, CDR1 is ENHRY and CDR2 SYGVKD. The length of the CDR3 is 14 residues.

The chain uses TRBV7-8 and TRBJ2-5; no clear D gene. This CDR3 comprises 14 residues. V shed 4 bases and J shed 6 bases, with 15 bases lying between them. The germline V gene encodes CDR1 SGHVS and CDR2 FQNEAQ. CDR3 sequence reads: CASSSWSGSKTQYF. The CDR3 DNA is TGTGCCAGCAGCTCCTGGAGTGGCTCCAAGACCCAGTACTTC.

V gene TRBV5-4 combines with J gene TRBJ1-1, with D maybe TRBD1 (5 bases). Trimming cost V 7 bases and J 0 bases, with 13 bases left between them. Germline V gene data show CDR1 as SGHNT and CDR2 as YYREEE (reference sequence). There are 14 residues in the CDR3. In DNA form, the CDR3 reads TGTGCCAGCTACCACTCACAGGTGAACACTGAAGCTTTCTTT. Translation: CASYHSQVNTEAFF.

Notes on this clonotype: Its ends do not fully match the called genes, so a read error is possible. The gene calls are TRBV29-1 and TRBJ1-1, with TRBD1 matching over 7 bases. Germline-derived CDR1 and CDR2 are SQVTM and ANQGSEA. The CDR3 has 15 residues. Written as DNA, the CDR3 is TGCAGCGTCGAAGGGGGCAGGGAAGGGTACACTGAAGCTTTCTTT. Its protein product is CSVEGGREGYTEAFF.

The chain combines TRBV7-2 with TRBJ1-2, with TRBD1 matching 10 bases. The CDR3 is made up of 15 amino acids. The V gene end was trimmed by 3 bases and the J gene end by 4 bases; junction bases not matched to a gene: 5. Germline V gives CDR1 SGHTA, CDR2 FQGNSA. The CDR3 protein is CASSFGTGVSYGYTF. As DNA, the CDR3 is TGTGCCAGCAGCTTCGGGACAGGGGTTAGCTATGGCTACACCTTC.

Written as DNA, the CDR3 is TGTGCCAGCAGCTTAGGGCGCAGGGGTAGCGGCTATGGCTACACCTTC. Its protein product is CASSLGRRGSGYGYTF. The chain employs TRBV13 and TRBJ1-2; weak D call: TRBD1 (6 bases). Trimming cost V 0 bases and J 4 bases, with 15 bases left between them. Germline V gene lookup returns CDR1 PRHDT and CDR2 FYEKMQ (reference sequence). The CDR3 spans 16 residues.

Note on this clonotype: The CDR3 end shows no conserved phenylalanine or tryptophan, and so a read error is likely. The DNA is left out, because the CDR3 cannot be placed on it with certainty; the CDR3 is given as TCRdb lists it. V gene TRBV3-1 combines with J gene TRBJ1-6. The CDR3 has 9 amino acids, counting both end residues. Looked up from germline, CDR1 is LGHDT and CDR2 is YNNKEL (reference sequence). CDR3 amino acids: CASSRGENY.

Worth noting for this clonotype: The germline gene is not matched at one end of the junction; a read error may be the cause. The rearrangement uses TRBV7-7 and TRBJ1-3; possible D gene TRBD1, 5 bases. CDR3 length: 16 amino acids. The germline V gene encodes CDR1 SSHAT and CDR2 FNYEAQ (reference sequence). CDR3 region: CASSLGGTPPGNTIYF. CDR3 nucleotides: TGTGCTAGCAGCTTGGGCGGGACCCCGCCTGGAAACACCATATATTTT.

There are a few counts of this clonotype. The rearrangement uses TRBV19 and TRBJ1-1, with D maybe TRBD1 (6 bases). The germline CDR1 and CDR2 sequences are LNHDA and SQIVND (reference sequence). The CDR3 has 13 amino acids. Trimming shortened V by 5 bases and J by 8 bases, and 15 bases separated the two germline ends. This CDR3 is CASSPDSRREAFF. CDR3 nucleotide sequence: TGTGCCAGTAGTCCGGACAGTCGTCGGGAAGCTTTCTTT.

This clonotype appeared a few times. The J gene is TRBJ2-5, the V gene TRBV6-1; 15 bases map to TRBD2. CDR3 length: 16 amino acids. Trimming cost V 5 bases and J 5 bases; bases outside gene matches: 6. Germline values: CDR1 MNHNS, CDR2 SASEGT. Here the CDR3 DNA reads TGTGCCAGCAGTCCCGGGACTAGCGGGGGGCACGAGACCCAGTACTTC. The encoded protein is CASSPGTSGGHETQYF.

This clonotype was observed many times. This chain uses TRBV2 with TRBJ1-5; D gene uncertain. CDR1 is SNHLY, CDR2 FYNNEI, per germline. The CDR3 has 14 residues. V was pared by 3 bases and J by 0 bases, with 6 bases between. The CDR3 nucleotides read TGTGCCAGCAGTGAGGAGGGTAGCAATCAGCCCCAGCATTTT. Protein: CASSEEGSNQPQHF.

This chain connects TRBV6-1 to TRBJ2-5; D is possibly TRBD1 (6 bases). This CDR3 region has 14 residues. V lost 6 bases and J 5 bases, leaving 16 bases between the germline ends. CDR1 is MNHNS and CDR2 is SASEGT in the germline V gene. This CDR3 is CASSQRGDTETQYF. CDR3 bases: TGTGCCAGCAGCCAAAGAGGGGACACGGAGACCCAGTACTTC.

The chain carries TRBV20-1 and TRBJ1-1; D is uncertain. There are 13 residues in the CDR3. Trimming removed 1 base at V and 0 bases at J, with 6 bases between. Germline V gene data show CDR1 as DFQATT and CDR2 as SNEGSKA (reference sequence). The chain's CDR3 is CSARAGMNTEAFF. CDR3 coding DNA: TGCAGTGCTAGAGCGGGGATGAACACTGAAGCTTTCTTT.

This chain connects TRBV7-6 to TRBJ2-7; the match to TRBD2 covers 8 bases. V dropped 1 base and J dropped 4; count of bases not matched to a gene: 3. This CDR3 region has 14 residues. Germline values: CDR1 SGHVS, CDR2 FNYEAQ. The CDR3 bases are TGTGCCAGCAGCTTAGAGCCGGGGGGGTACGAGCAGTACTTC. This translates into CASSLEPGGYEQYF.

This chain links TRBV20-1 with TRBJ1-2; TRBD1 aligns across 9 bases. CDR1 is DFQATT, CDR2 SNEGSKA, per germline (reference sequence). The CDR3 is 13 amino acids. The J segment lost 6 bases and the V segment lost 4 bases, leaving 6 bases of the junction unmatched. The CDR3 nucleotides read TGCAGTGCTATAAGGGACAGGGAGGATGGCTACACCTTC. This sequence encodes CSAIRDREDGYTF.

This clonotype was counted once. This clone may be a read error of a much larger clone one base away. The chain combines TRBV2 with TRBJ1-5; no clear D. The CDR3 sequence is 14 residues long. Trimming removed 4 bases from V and 4 bases from J, with 11 bases in between. Germline V gene lookup returns CDR1 SNHLY and CDR2 FYNNEI. The CDR3 DNA follows: TGTGCCAGCAGTGCCATGGACGGGAATCAGCCCCAGCATTTT. Translating it yields CASSAMDGNQPQHF.